The text below deals with one TCR beta chain. Its antigen is unidentified. TCRdb re-called the 5' RACE reads; one entry per CDR3 protein, DNA not given. The sample data list around 180,000 distinct CDR3 sequences. The source of the sample is a study of T cells expressing NK-cell markers. In the study overall: Sorted CD3+CD56+NKG2C+, CD3+CD56+NKG2C- and CD3+CD56-NKG2C+ T cells supplied TCR beta repertoires. Findings and limits, study-wide: For several donors, the dominant NKG2C+ clonotypes made up about 1.0-8% of their CD8+ T cells.

The germline V gene has CDR1 MNHEY and CDR2 SVGEGT. This CDR3 comprises 14 residues. Sequencing used blood T cells: a sorted CD56 or NKG2C T cell subset, CD4+ or CD8+ T cells, or bulk PBMC T cells (not recorded which). This chain links TRBV6-2 or TRBV6-3 with TRBJ1-3. This sequence originates from a man aged 18-75 years in good health. The CDR3 is CASSYTGSGNTIYF.